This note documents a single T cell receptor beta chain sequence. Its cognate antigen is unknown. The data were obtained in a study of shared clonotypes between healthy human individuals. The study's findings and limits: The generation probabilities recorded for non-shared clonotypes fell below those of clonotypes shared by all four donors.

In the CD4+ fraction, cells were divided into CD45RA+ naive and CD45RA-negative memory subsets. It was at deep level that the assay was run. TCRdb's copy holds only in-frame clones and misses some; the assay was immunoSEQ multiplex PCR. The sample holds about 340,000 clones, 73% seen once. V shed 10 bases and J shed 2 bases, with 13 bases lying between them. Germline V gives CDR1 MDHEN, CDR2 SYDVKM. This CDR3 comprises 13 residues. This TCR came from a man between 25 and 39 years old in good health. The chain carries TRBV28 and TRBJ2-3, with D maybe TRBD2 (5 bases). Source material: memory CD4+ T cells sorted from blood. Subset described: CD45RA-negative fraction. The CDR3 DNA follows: TGTGCCACCGAAGGCGGGTCCACAGATACGCAGTATTTT. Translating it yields CATEGGSTDTQYF.